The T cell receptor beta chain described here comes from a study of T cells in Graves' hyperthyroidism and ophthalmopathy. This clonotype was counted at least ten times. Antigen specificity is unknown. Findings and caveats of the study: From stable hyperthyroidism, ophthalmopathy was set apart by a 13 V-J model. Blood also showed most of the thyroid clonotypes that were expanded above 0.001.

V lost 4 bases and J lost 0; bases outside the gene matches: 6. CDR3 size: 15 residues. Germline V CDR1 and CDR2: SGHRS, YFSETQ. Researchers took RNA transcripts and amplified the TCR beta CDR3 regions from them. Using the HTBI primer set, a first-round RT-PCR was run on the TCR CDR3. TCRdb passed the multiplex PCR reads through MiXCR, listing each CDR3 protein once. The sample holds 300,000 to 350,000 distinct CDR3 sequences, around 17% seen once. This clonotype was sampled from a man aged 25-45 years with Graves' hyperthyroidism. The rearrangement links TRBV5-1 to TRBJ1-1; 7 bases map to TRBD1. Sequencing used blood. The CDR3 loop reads CASSPTTGMNTEAFF. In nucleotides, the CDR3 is TGCGCCAGCAGCCCGACGACAGGGATGAACACTGAAGCTTTCTTT.